These 4 T cell receptor beta chains were all obtained from the same sample, sequenced in a study of shared clonotypes between healthy human individuals (dated by TCRdb to 2020 to 2022). Libraries came from the immunoSEQ multiplex PCR assay. This immuneACCESS table, as held by TCRdb, lists in-frame sequences with V and J called but not all clones. Of the missing ones, under half trace to an unresolved V gene in checked studies; the others have no known cause. The table for this sample lists some 2.1 million clones; roughly 95% of them were counted only once. Approximately 0.13% of the sample is in the top ten clones. The sample taken for sequencing was naive CD4+ T cells sorted from blood. The label giving this sample's cell subset or site can be read as: CD45RA+ positively selected. Every receptor here comes from a man between 18 and 29 years old in good health.

J is TRBJ2-7 and V is TRBV19, with 9 nucleotides matching TRBD1. Germline V gene sequence: CDR1 LNHDA, CDR2 SQIVND (reference sequence). This CDR3 contains 14 residues. J lost 5 bases, V lost 4 bases, and 6 bases had no gene match. The DNA of the CDR3 is TGTGCCAGTAGTAGGGGACAGGGTGACGACGAGCAGTACTTC. This gives the protein CASSRGQGDDEQYF.

This CDR3 is CASSLGLGGAPYEQYF. Written as DNA, the CDR3 is TGCGCCAGCAGCTTGGGTTTAGGGGGCGCGCCCTACGAGCAGTACTTC. The gene calls are TRBV5-1 and TRBJ2-7; the match to TRBD1 covers 7 bases. The J segment lost 2 bases and the V segment lost 0 bases, leaving 8 bases of the junction unmatched. The CDR3 runs to 16 residues. Germline-derived CDR1 and CDR2 are SGHRS and YFSETQ.

This clone was counted a few times. Other DNA sequences within the sample encode an identical CDR3. The chain is built from TRBV4-1 and TRBJ2-3; 9 bases are a match to TRBD1. There are 15 residues in the CDR3. V trimming: 1 base; J trimming: 3 bases; junction bases outside the gene matches: 2. The germline V gene has CDR1 MGHRA and CDR2 YSYEKL. The CDR3 loop is CASSQGDRDTDTQYF. As DNA, the CDR3 is TGCGCCAGCAGCCAAGGGGACAGGGATACAGATACGCAGTATTTT.

As concerns this clone: The same CDR3 can be traced to other DNA sequences in this sample. The genes are TRBV4-3 and TRBJ2-1; TRBD2 aligns across 7 bases. CDR1 is LGHNA, CDR2 YSLEER, per germline. The CDR3 totals 15 residues. The V and J ends lost 0 bases and 4 bases, in that order; junction bases with no gene match: 3. The CDR3 DNA reads as TGCGCCAGCAGCCAAGAGACTAGCTCTTACAATGAGCAGTTCTTC. Translating it yields CASSQETSSYNEQFF.